This TCR beta chain was captured in a study of T-cell memory formation after mild COVID-19. Only a few counts were recorded for this clonotype. TCRdb re-called the 5' RACE reads with MiXCR, one entry per CDR3 protein. Here the sample spans a few hundred thousand distinct CDR3 sequences, roughly 9.4% being singletons. Sample: PBMCs or a T cell subset sorted from them (not recorded which). This TCR came from a man younger than 30 who had mild COVID-19 (a few samples of this study predate the infection). Cell type and time point are not known.

In nucleotides, the CDR3 is TGTGCCAGCAGCTTAGTGACAGGGGTCGAGCAGTACTTC. As protein: CASSLVTGVEQYF. The chain couples TRBV7-8 to TRBJ2-7; 8 nucleotides match TRBD1. The CDR3 consists of 13 residues. Germline V gene data show CDR1 as SGHVS and CDR2 as FQNEAQ. V lost 1 base to trimming and J lost 6 bases; unmatched junction nucleotides: 2.